One sample yielded the 30 T cell receptor beta chains listed below, sequenced in a study of T cell repertoires in cytomegalovirus infection. TCRdb independently ran MiXCR on the reads; one entry per CDR3 protein. This table has roughly 720,000 distinct CDR3 sequences, approximately 40% appearing once. The source material was PBMCs. These receptors all come from a human donor in good health (CMV status not recorded). Some clones in this sample may be carry-over from other donors' samples.

In this sample, this clonotype turned up a few times. V gene TRBV12-3 or TRBV12-4 combines with J gene TRBJ1-5, with 8 nucleotides matching TRBD1. The junction had 11 bases not matched to a gene; V was cut back by 6 bases and J by 7 bases. The length of the CDR3 is 15 residues. The CDR3 bases are TGTGCCAGCAGGGAAGACAGGGGCAGGGAGCAGCCCCAGCATTTT. Protein: CASREDRGREQPQHF.

This rearrangement joins TRBV12-3 or TRBV12-4 to TRBJ2-3; D gene uncertain. V was shortened by 4 bases and J by 2 bases, with 10 bases between the two germline ends. The CDR3 length is 14 residues. This chain's CDR3 is CASSSSQTTDTQYF. In DNA form, the CDR3 reads TGTGCCAGCAGTTCCTCCCAGACCACAGATACGCAGTATTTT.

V is TRBV19 and J is TRBJ2-7; 12 nucleotides line up with TRBD1. The CDR3 is made up of 15 amino acids. In germline, CDR1 is LNHDA, CDR2 SQIVND (reference sequence). Germline trimming cut 7 bases from V and 3 bases from J; bases unmatched to any gene: 7. This CDR3 reads CASTRGQGAFYEQYF. In DNA, the CDR3 is TGTGCCAGTACCCGGGGACAGGGGGCTTTCTACGAGCAGTACTTC.

Within the sample, this clonotype is medium-sized. This chain connects TRBV2 to TRBJ2-7; 9 nucleotides align to TRBD2. Trimming cost V 6 bases and J 3 bases; bases outside gene matches: 9. The length of the CDR3 is 15 residues. Germline V gene lookup returns CDR1 SNHLY and CDR2 FYNNEI. The CDR3, as DNA: TGTGCCAGCAGCACACCGGGACTAGCTTTCTACGAGCAGTACTTC. Protein sequence: CASSTPGLAFYEQYF.

The genes are TRBV27 and TRBJ1-1, with D uncertain. CDR1 and CDR2 (germline): MNHEY, SMNVEV (reference sequence). Trimming removed 3 bases from V and 4 bases from J, with 12 bases in between. This CDR3 spans 14 amino acids. CDR3 protein: CASSFLAGSTEAFF. CDR3 DNA sequence: TGTGCCAGCAGTTTTTTAGCCGGGAGCACTGAAGCTTTCTTT.

The CDR3 sequence is CSARLVGYEQYF. The DNA of the CDR3 is TGCAGTGCTCGCCTCGTGGGCTACGAGCAGTACTTC. The V call is TRBV20-1, the J call TRBJ2-7; D gene uncertain. V dropped 5 bases and J dropped 3 bases, with 11 bases sitting between them. There are 12 residues in the CDR3. The germline gives CDR1 DFQATT, CDR2 SNEGSKA (reference sequence).

This sequence joins TRBV7-9 and TRBJ2-7, with D possibly matching TRBD1 (5 bases). Trimming removed 4 bases at V and 6 bases at J, with 10 bases between. Germline CDR1 SEHNR, CDR2 FQNEAQ (reference sequence). There are 12 residues in the CDR3. CDR3 DNA sequence: TGTGCCAGCAGCTCCTCAGGGCGCGAGCAGTACTTC. Its translation: CASSSSGREQYF.

This clonotype was observed at least ten times. V and J are TRBV7-2 and TRBJ2-7; the D call may be TRBD1 or TRBD2 (6 bases each). The germline V gene encodes CDR1 SGHTA and CDR2 FQGNSA. The CDR3 is made up of 18 amino acids. Trimming cost V 6 bases and J 0 bases, with 24 bases left between them. The CDR3 protein is CASSLRSSGGRASYEQYF. CDR3 DNA: TGTGCCAGCAGTCTAAGGTCGTCCGGGGGCAGGGCCTCCTACGAGCAGTACTTC. The variable domain in full, with the rest retrieved from reference TRBV7-2 and TRBJ2-7, is GAGVSQSPSNKVTEKGKDVELRCDPISGHTALYWYRQSLGQGLEFLIYFQGNSAPDKSGLPSDRFSAERTGGSVSTLTIQRTQQEDSAVYLCASSLRSSGGRASYEQYFGPGTRLTVT.

V gene TRBV7-8 combines with J gene TRBJ2-2, with TRBD1 identical over 8 bases. Germline CDR1 is SGHVS and CDR2 is FQNEAQ. The CDR3 is made up of 15 amino acids. V gave up 2 bases and J gave up 6 bases; unmatched junction bases: 5. In DNA form, the CDR3 reads TGTGCCAGCAGCTTACGACAGGGGCCCGCCGGGGAGCTGTTTTTT. Amino acids: CASSLRQGPAGELFF.

This clonotype came up a few times. This rearrangement joins TRBV19 to TRBJ2-4; 11 bases agree with TRBD1. The CDR3 runs 13 residues. Trimming at V came to 10 bases and at J to 10 bases, leaving 9 bases not matched to a gene. Germline V gene lookup returns CDR1 LNHDA and CDR2 SQIVND (reference sequence). The CDR3: CATNTGTGGIQYF. CDR3 bases: TGTGCCACAAATACCGGGACAGGGGGGATTCAGTACTTC.

This rearrangement joins TRBV19 to TRBJ1-1; D is unresolved. Per germline, CDR1 LNHDA and CDR2 SQIVND (reference sequence). This CDR3 has 13 amino acids. Trimming took off 5 bases at V and 2 bases at J, with 9 bases between the two ends. In DNA, the CDR3 is TGTGCCAGTAGTGCAGGAGACAACACTGAAGCTTTCTTT. Translated, it gives CASSAGDNTEAFF.

The J gene is TRBJ1-1, the V gene TRBV29-1; D is undetermined. The CDR3 is 10 amino acids. Trimming took off 7 bases at V and 7 bases at J, with 10 bases between the two ends. In germline, CDR1 is SQVTM, CDR2 ANQGSEA. CDR3 sequence reads: CSAPIGEAFF. DNA for the CDR3: TGCAGCGCCCCCATTGGTGAAGCTTTCTTT.

This clonotype appeared a few times. The gene calls are TRBV10-3 and TRBJ1-5, with 8 bases identical to TRBD1. The CDR3 has 15 amino acids. V shed 7 bases, J shed 4 bases, and the junction held 9 bases outside the gene matches. CDR1 and CDR2 (germline): ENHRY, SYGVKD. CDR3 region: CAIKPGTGENQPQHF. CDR3 DNA sequence: TGTGCCATCAAACCCGGGACAGGTGAAAATCAGCCCCAGCATTTT.

The sample holds a few counts of this clonotype. The chain uses TRBV19 and TRBJ2-1, with TRBD1 identical over 9 bases. Germline V gives CDR1 LNHDA, CDR2 SQIVND (reference sequence). The V gene end was trimmed by 4 bases and the J gene end by 9 bases; junction bases not matched to a gene: 1. This CDR3 is built from 12 residues. The CDR3 DNA reads TGTGCCAGTAGTAAGACAGGGGGTGAGCAGTTCTTC. It translates to CASSKTGGEQFF.

V gene TRBV6-6 combines with J gene TRBJ1-5, with D perhaps TRBD1 (5 bases). The CDR3 runs 17 residues. The V gene lost 5 bases and the J gene lost 3 bases, with 20 bases spanning the gap. Germline CDR1 is MNHNY and CDR2 is SVGAGI (reference sequence). The CDR3 DNA reads as TGTGCCAGCAGTGTCCGGGACCCACGTAATACCAATCAGCCCCAGCATTTT. It yields the protein CASSVRDPRNTNQPQHF.

This clonotype was counted ten times or more. The CDR3 spells CASSSGGGYGYTF. The CDR3 nucleotides are TGTGCCAGCAGCTCTGGGGGCGGATATGGCTACACCTTC. The V call is TRBV7-2, the J call TRBJ1-2; D might be TRBD1 (6 bases). Trimming left V 4 bases short and J 5 bases short, with 11 bases between. The CDR3 is made up of 13 amino acids. Germline-derived CDR1 and CDR2 are SGHTA and FQGNSA. The full variable domain, in which reference TRBV7-2 and TRBJ1-2 provide the parts outside the CDR3, is GAGVSQSPSNKVTEKGKDVELRCDPISGHTALYWYRQSLGQGLEFLIYFQGNSAPDKSGLPSDRFSAERTGGSVSTLTIQRTQQEDSAVYLCASSSGGGYGYTFGSGTRLTVV.

This rearrangement joins TRBV2 to TRBJ1-5; possibly TRBD1 for D (5 bases). The CDR3 is 17 residues long. The germline CDR1 and CDR2 sequences are SNHLY and FYNNEI. V dropped 3 bases and J dropped 6 bases, with 21 bases sitting between them. The CDR3 region is CASSEVGWGVLSQPQHF. Here the CDR3 DNA reads TGTGCCAGCAGTGAGGTGGGATGGGGGGTCTTAAGTCAGCCCCAGCATTTT.

The chain carries TRBV4-1 and TRBJ2-2; a possible D gene is TRBD1 (8 bases). Looked up from germline, CDR1 is MGHRA and CDR2 is YSYEKL. This CDR3 has 16 amino acids. V was cut by 5 bases and J by 5 bases, with 18 bases left in between. The CDR3 coding sequence is TGCGCCAGCAGCGCAAGAACAGGGGGGGAAACCGGGGAGCTGTTTTTT. Its protein product is CASSARTGGETGELFF.

This clonotype was found many times. DNA of the CDR3: TGTGCCAGCAGCGAAGGGACGGTTACTAACTATGGCTACACCTTC. Protein product: CASSEGTVTNYGYTF. The chain combines TRBV7-2 with TRBJ1-2, with D tentatively TRBD1 (5 bases). The ends were cut back, 5 bases at V and 0 bases at J, with 13 bases in the middle. The CDR3 length is 15 residues. The germline gives CDR1 SGHTA, CDR2 FQGNSA.

This clonotype came up a few times. This sequence joins TRBV6-5 and TRBJ1-1; D unclear. V was cut by 6 bases and J by 4 bases, with 15 bases left in between. The CDR3 covers 14 residues. Germline CDR1 is MNHEY and CDR2 is SVGAGI. CDR3 residues: CASRDGGVSTEAFF. CDR3 nucleotide sequence: TGTGCCAGCAGGGACGGTGGGGTTAGCACTGAAGCTTTCTTT.

This chain links TRBV28 with TRBJ2-7; TRBD1 matches at 8 bases. Losses at the gene ends were 6 bases for V and 3 bases for J; bases not matched to a gene: 10. CDR3 length: 15 residues. Germline V CDR1 and CDR2: MDHEN, SYDVKM. DNA of the CDR3: TGTGCCAGCAGAATTGAGGGGACAGGACACTACGAGCAGTACTTC. As protein: CASRIEGTGHYEQYF.

There are a few counts of this clonotype. The chain couples TRBV12-3 or TRBV12-4 to TRBJ1-5; no firm D call. CDR3 length equals 12 residues. The ends were cut back, 2 bases at V and 10 bases at J, with 9 bases in the middle. The CDR3 nucleotides are TGTGCCAGCAGTTTACCTTGGGGACCCCAGCATTTT. It codes for CASSLPWGPQHF.

Turning to this clonotype: This could be a read error, since a much larger clone is one nucleotide away. The V call is TRBV7-2, the J call TRBJ2-4, with D possibly TRBD2 on 6 matching bases. The germline gives CDR1 SGHTA, CDR2 FQGNSA. The CDR3 has 14 residues. In DNA form, the CDR3 reads TGTGCCAGCAGCTTAGAAGTGGGCGGGAACAGTCAGTACTTC. The encoded protein is CASSLEVGGNSQYF.

There are a few counts of this clonotype. The chain carries TRBV12-3 or TRBV12-4 and TRBJ2-3, with 7 bases aligning to TRBD2. The CDR3 has 13 residues. V lost 3 bases, J lost 5 bases, and 2 bases stayed unmatched. Here the CDR3 DNA reads TGTGCCAGCAGTTTCGGGGGGAGAGATACGCAGTATTTT. This translates into CASSFGGRDTQYF.

The chain combines TRBV5-4 with TRBJ1-6; possibly TRBD1 for D (5 bases). V was clipped by 0 bases and J by 11 bases, with 12 bases between them. From germline, CDR1 is SGHNT and CDR2 YYREEE (reference sequence). This CDR3 contains 14 residues. CDR3 DNA: TGTGCCAGCAGCTTGGCGGGGGGGGTAACACCCCTCCACTTT. It is translated as CASSLAGGVTPLHF.

This clonotype has only a few counts. V usage is TRBV6-5 and J usage is TRBJ1-3, with 8 bases fitting TRBD1. This CDR3 has 17 amino acids. Germline lookup yields CDR1 MNHEY and CDR2 SVGAGI. Trimming took 6 bases from V and 2 from J; bases not matched to a gene: 12. CDR3 residues: CASRSWTGSVAGNTIYF. The CDR3 nucleotides are TGTGCCAGCAGGAGTTGGACAGGGTCGGTAGCTGGAAACACCATATATTTT.

V and J are TRBV7-9 and TRBJ1-6; D unresolved. CDR1 and CDR2 from the germline V gene are SEHNR and FQNEAQ (reference sequence). CDR3 size: 15 residues. The germline V and J ends were trimmed by 5 bases and 5 bases, with 13 bases remaining between them. CDR3 in DNA: TGTGCCAGCAGCAGCTCGGAGATAAATAATTCACCCCTCCACTTT. It translates to CASSSSEINNSPLHF.

In its sample, this clonotype was seen many times. The chain is built from TRBV4-1 and TRBJ2-7; possibly TRBD2 for D (6 bases). The CDR3 spans 13 residues. The V and J ends lost 1 base and 6 bases respectively, with 10 bases between them. Germline V gene data show CDR1 as MGHRA and CDR2 as YSYEKL. The CDR3 nucleotides are TGCGCCAGCAGCCAAGGCGGGGACTCCGAGCAGTACTTC. Amino acid sequence: CASSQGGDSEQYF.

This sequence joins TRBV4-1 and TRBJ2-3; TRBD1 aligns across 9 bases. Per germline, CDR1 MGHRA and CDR2 YSYEKL. Losses at the gene ends were 1 base for V and 6 bases for J; bases not matched to a gene: 5. The CDR3 is 15 residues long. CDR3 loop: CASSQAGQGGDTQYF. The CDR3 DNA sequence: TGCGCCAGCAGCCAAGCGGGACAGGGCGGCGATACGCAGTATTTT.

The chain employs TRBV28 and TRBJ2-1; 13 bases agree with TRBD2. V gave up 5 bases and J gave up 4 bases; unmatched junction bases: 2. The CDR3 is 15 residues long. CDR1 and CDR2 (germline): MDHEN, SYDVKM. The CDR3 nucleotides are TGTGCCAGCAGTCAGACTAGCGGGAGGTACAATGAGCAGTTCTTC. Translated, it gives CASSQTSGRYNEQFF.